This T cell receptor (beta chain) was retrieved from a study of CD8+ T cells in alopecia areata. The study's findings and limits: Clonality exceeded that of normal scalp in lesional scalp, most notably in alopecia totalis/universalis. There were also resident alphabeta T cells of normal skin sequenced in scalp samples.

The CDR3 covers 11 residues. The germline V gene has CDR1 DFQATT and CDR2 SNEGSKA (reference sequence). V lost 5 bases and J lost 2, with 3 bases in between. Specimens obtained from alopecia areata patients comprised lesional scalp punch biopsies and peripheral blood. The researchers isolated CD4+ and CD8+ T cells from PBMCs by sorting. Sequencing relied on a cDNA template that was reverse transcribed from extracted RNA. Generated by immunoSEQ multiplex PCR, the TCRdb table keeps only in-frame clones and is missing some. The sample consists of about 100,000 clones, about 60% of them appearing once. Regarding this clone: Its antigen is unidentified. The sample has other DNA sequences that encode this CDR3 too.

This clonotype was sampled from a human donor with alopecia areata. This chain joins TRBV20-1 and TRBJ2-2; D unresolved. The sequenced sample consisted of NKG2D-low CD8+ T cells sorted from blood. The chain's CDR3 is CSAPNTGELFF. The DNA for the CDR3 is TGCAGTGCTCCCAACACCGGGGAGCTGTTTTTT.